This TCR beta chain emerged from a study of T cell clusters in autoimmune cytopenias. On the study more broadly: Per sample, median TRB depth was roughly 56,000 reads, yielding a median 2,350 distinct clonotypes.

One tube held mixed TRB-A and TRB-B primer pools for touch-down PCR. TCRdb derives one entry per CDR3 protein from the multiplex PCR reads, leaving out DNA. The sample totals 4,000 to 5,000 distinct CDR3 sequences; its top ten clones hold 18%. Regarding the study as a whole: TRB repertoire shifts in secondary cytopenia and chronic lymphocytic leukemia mostly reflected lymphoma, not autoimmunity. The cluster-lack signature was not seen for secondary cytopenia versus chronic lymphocytic leukemia.

Concerning this clonotype itself: Its specificity is not known.

Germline loops: CDR1 MNHEY, CDR2 SMNVEV (reference sequence). This CDR3 contains 16 residues. Each sample's input was 250 to 300 ng genomic DNA, some 40,000 genome equivalents. The chain has TRBV27 and TRBJ1-6; TCRdb names TRBD1, which stays unverified in the absence of DNA. The sample comprised peripheral blood. The receptor's source is a human donor with an autoimmune cytopenia or autoimmune hepatitis (not recorded which). CDR3 region: CASSPGTAIYNSPLHF.